Listed below are T cell receptor beta chains from one sample, sequenced in a study of blood T cell repertoires in COVID-19. Only in-frame clones appear in the TCRdb table, and some are missing; sequencing was by immunoSEQ multiplex PCR. The sample yields some 78,000 clones, 89% seen once. Material for sequencing was peripheral blood. These receptors originate from a man between 65 and 85 years old with active or convalescent COVID-19. CDR3s include the opening cysteine and the closing phenylalanine or tryptophan. D genes are given only for firm matches. The listing skips clone size in some rows; elsewhere it reads once, few, many or a size class.

clone size | J gene | D gene | V gene | CDR3 DNA | CDR3 protein
- | TRBJ2-7 | - | TRBV7-3 | TGTGCCAGCAGCTTATCGTTTCCCTACGAGCAGTACTTC | CASSLSFPYEQYF
- | TRBJ1-2 | - | TRBV5-6 | TGTGCCAGCAGCTTGGCACCAAGCCCCTATGGCTACACCTTC | CASSLAPSPYGYTF
once | TRBJ2-7 | - | TRBV6-6 | TGTGCCAGCAGTTACGAGGATTCCAGCTCCTACGAGCAGTACTTC | CASSYEDSSSYEQYF
- | TRBJ2-3 | - | TRBV7-9 | TGTGCCAGCAGATATCAGGGTCCCGGCACAGATACGCAGTATTTT | CASRYQGPGTDTQYF
- | TRBJ2-2 | - | TRBV11-3 | TGTGCCAGCAGCTTAGAACAGGGGAACACCGGGGAGCTGTTTTTT | CASSLEQGNTGELFF
- | TRBJ1-1 | - | TRBV5-8 | TGTGCCAGCAGCCCTGGACTAGGGTTTGGTTTCTTT | CASSPGLGFGFF
once | TRBJ1-1 | TRBD1 | TRBV6-6 | TGTGCCAGCAGTTGGACAGGGAATACTGAAGCTTTCTTT | CASSWTGNTEAFF
- | TRBJ2-4 | - | TRBV7-2 | TGTGCCAGCAGCCCCTGGGGGGTAGCCAAAAACATTCAGTACTTC | CASSPWGVAKNIQYF
- | TRBJ2-7 | TRBD2 | TRBV10-3 | TGTGCCATCAGTGGATCTAGCGGGGCATACGAGCAGTACTTC | CAISGSSGAYEQYF
- | TRBJ2-7 | - | TRBV7-6 | TGTGCCAGCAGCCTTTATACGGGGGTAGCTACTTACGAGCAGTACTTC | CASSLYTGVATYEQYF
- | TRBJ2-5 | TRBD2 | TRBV28 | TGTGCCAGCAGTGCGGGGGTAGAGACCCAGTACTTC | CASSAGVETQYF
- | TRBJ1-2 | - | TRBV30 | TGTGCCTGGAGTGTACTAGGTAGCTATGGCTACACCTTC | CAWSVLGSYGYTF
- | TRBJ2-7 | - | TRBV12-3/TRBV12-4 | TGTGCCAGCAGCACAGGGGAGGCCGAGCAGTACTTC | CASSTGEAEQYF
- | TRBJ2-2 | TRBD1 | TRBV30 | TGTGCCTGGACCCCGGGGACAGGGGGCGCGATCGGGGAGCTGTTTTTT | CAWTPGTGGAIGELFF
- | TRBJ1-4 | - | TRBV15 | TGTGCCACCAGCTTAGAGACAGGCTATGAAAAACTGTTTTTT | CATSLETGYEKLFF
- | TRBJ2-3 | TRBD2 | TRBV6-5 | TGTGCCAGCAGTTACTCGGCGGGGGGGGCTGATACGCAGTATTTT | CASSYSAGGADTQYF
- | TRBJ2-3 | TRBD1 | TRBV5-4 | TGTGCCAGCAGCTCCGCAAAACAGGGGGCAGGCACAGATACGCAGTATTTT | CASSSAKQGAGTDTQYF
few | TRBJ2-2 | TRBD1 | TRBV6-6 | TGTGCCAGCAGTTGGGACAGGGTAGGCGCCGGGGAGCTGTTTTTT | CASSWDRVGAGELFF
- | TRBJ2-7 | TRBD1 | TRBV18 | TGTGCCAGCTCACACCGGGACAGGGTCAACGAGCAGTACTTC | CASSHRDRVNEQYF
- | TRBJ1-1 | TRBD1 | TRBV24-1 | TGTGCCACCAGTGAAAACACAGGGGGAGCTTTCTTT | CATSENTGGAFF
- | TRBJ1-1 | - | TRBV9 | TGTGCCAGCAGCGTAGGGCCGGGGGGGACTGAAGCTTTCTTT | CASSVGPGGTEAFF
- | TRBJ1-2 | TRBD1 | TRBV7-8 | TGTGCCAGCAGCTCGCTGGCCGGACAGGGCTACAATTCCTATGGCTACACCTTC | CASSSLAGQGYNSYGYTF
- | TRBJ1-2 | - | TRBV27 | TGTGCCAGCAGTTTATCTTCTCGGGGGTCAGCGGTCGGTGGCTACACCTTC | CASSLSSRGSAVGGYTF
- | TRBJ2-2 | - | TRBV5-4 | TGTGCCAGCAGCCTACAGGTCTCGAACACCGGGGAGCTGTTTTTT | CASSLQVSNTGELFF
- | TRBJ1-6 | TRBD1 | TRBV7-9 | TGTGCCAGCAGCCTAGGGGGCTGGAATTCACCCCTCCACTTT | CASSLGGWNSPLHF
- | TRBJ1-6 | TRBD1 | TRBV30 | TGTGCCTCCTCAGGGACAGGCAACTTTTCACCCCTCCACTTT | CASSGTGNFSPLHF
- | TRBJ2-3 | - | TRBV15 | TGTGCCACCAGCGGTACAGGGTGGAGCACAGATACGCAGTATTTT | CATSGTGWSTDTQYF
- | TRBJ2-2 | - | TRBV10-3 | TGTGCCATCGGGGCCACCGGGGAGCTGTTTTTT | CAIGATGELFF
- | TRBJ1-2 | - | TRBV6-1 | TGTGCCAGCAGTCTATCCTCGGGGTATGGCTACACCTTC | CASSLSSGYGYTF
once | TRBJ1-1 | TRBD1 | TRBV5-1 | TGCGCCAGCAGCTTGGAGGGACAGGGGGCGACTGAAGCTTTCTTT | CASSLEGQGATEAFF
- | TRBJ2-7 | TRBD1 | TRBV19 | TGTGCCAGTTCGACAGGGATTATCTACGAGCAGTACTTC | CASSTGIIYEQYF
- | TRBJ2-4 | TRBD2 | TRBV5-6 | TGTGCCAGCAGCTTTGGAGGCGGGGGTGGCATTCAGTACTTC | CASSFGGGGGIQYF
- | TRBJ1-6 | - | TRBV5-1 | TGCGCCAGCAGCTCTGGACTGGATTCACCCCTCCACTTT | CASSSGLDSPLHF
- | TRBJ2-1 | - | TRBV19 | TGTGCCAGTACCCACCTGCCGGGTCACTACAATGAGCAGTTCTTC | CASTHLPGHYNEQFF
- | TRBJ1-1 | TRBD1 | TRBV30 | TGTGCCTGGAGTCCTACAGGGGCTGAAGCTTTCTTT | CAWSPTGAEAFF
- | TRBJ2-3 | - | TRBV7-8 | TGTGCCAGCAGCCCGTTGACGGGGCTAGCGCCGGTAACAGATACGCAGTATTTT | CASSPLTGLAPVTDTQYF
- | TRBJ1-5 | TRBD1 | TRBV19 | TGTGCCAGAAAAACCGGGACAGGAGTTACTTTTAGCAATCAGCCCCAGCATTTT | CARKTGTGVTFSNQPQHF
- | TRBJ2-3 | TRBD1 | TRBV2 | TGTGCCAGCCGGGACAGGCCCGATACGCAGTATTTT | CASRDRPDTQYF
- | TRBJ1-4 | TRBD1 | TRBV9 | TGTGCCAGCAGCCCGCAGGGGGGCGAAAAACTGTTTTTT | CASSPQGGEKLFF
- | TRBJ2-3 | - | TRBV5-1 | TGCGCCAGCAGCTTGGCGACACTAGATACGCAGTATTTT | CASSLATLDTQYF
- | TRBJ1-2 | - | TRBV10-3 | TGTGCCATCCAATCCTCGGGGCAGGGAGGCGGCTACACCTTC | CAIQSSGQGGGYTF
- | TRBJ2-1 | - | TRBV9 | TGTGCCAGCAGCGTAACGAGAAACTACAATGAGCAGTTCTTC | CASSVTRNYNEQFF
- | TRBJ1-4 | - | TRBV28 | TGTGCCAGCAGTTTGGAAAGGGCGGGAACTAATGAAAAACTGTTTTTT | CASSLERAGTNEKLFF
- | TRBJ1-5 | TRBD1 | TRBV7-8 | TGTGCCAGCAGCTCGACAGGGGACAGTCAGCCCCAGCATTTT | CASSSTGDSQPQHF
once | TRBJ1-1 | - | TRBV24-1 | TGTGCCACCAGTGATGGGACGACAGGCGGAACTGAAGCTTTCTTT | CATSDGTTGGTEAFF
- | TRBJ2-1 | - | TRBV3-1/TRBV3-2 | TGTGCCAGCAGCCAAGAATTAAGCAACAATGAGCAGTTCTTC | CASSQELSNNEQFF
- | TRBJ1-3 | - | TRBV5-1 | TGCGCCAGCAGCCAGGACGGGAGCTCTGGAAACACCATATATTTT | CASSQDGSSGNTIYF
- | TRBJ1-1 | - | TRBV27 | TGTGCCAGCAGTTCGGACCAGACTATGAACACTGAAGCTTTCTTT | CASSSDQTMNTEAFF
once | TRBJ1-1 | TRBD1 | TRBV7-3 | TGTGCCAGCAGCTCCCGGACAGGGATAGCTTTCTTT | CASSSRTGIAFF
- | TRBJ1-4 | TRBD1 | TRBV6-5 | TGTGCCAGCAGGCCGGGACAGGGGGATAATGAAAAACTGTTTTTT | CASRPGQGDNEKLFF
- | TRBJ1-5 | TRBD1 | TRBV10-3 | TGTGCCATCAGTGAGACAGGGGATCAGCCCCAGCATTTT | CAISETGDQPQHF
- | TRBJ2-1 | - | TRBV11-3 | TGTGCCAGCAGCTTAACAGCGGGCCCCCGGGGTGAGCAGTTCTTC | CASSLTAGPRGEQFF
- | TRBJ2-5 | TRBD2 | TRBV10-3 | TGTGCCATCAGTTCTAGCGGGGGGGCTGGGAACCAAGAGACCCAGTACTTC | CAISSSGGAGNQETQYF
- | TRBJ1-1 | - | TRBV5-1 | TGCGCCAGCAGCCCTCGACAGGTAGGGGACACTGAAGCTTTCTTT | CASSPRQVGDTEAFF
few | TRBJ1-1 | TRBD1 | TRBV4-2 | TGTGCCAGCAGCCAAAATACAGGGGGAGGAAACACTGAAGCTTTCTTT | CASSQNTGGGNTEAFF
- | TRBJ1-1 | - | TRBV6-5 | TGTGCCAGCAGTTTTGAGGGTGGTTACACTGAAGCTTTCTTT | CASSFEGGYTEAFF
- | TRBJ2-1 | TRBD1 | TRBV28 | TGTGCCAGCAGTTTATTGCAGGGGGACAATGAGCAGTTCTTC | CASSLLQGDNEQFF
- | TRBJ2-2 | TRBD1 | TRBV6-5 | TGTGCCAGCAGTTTTCTACCGGGACAGGGGAGCGGGGAGCTGTTTTTT | CASSFLPGQGSGELFF
- | TRBJ1-2 | TRBD1 | TRBV18 | TGTGCCAGCTCTCGTACGGGGACAGGGGTCTCCTATGGCTACACCTTC | CASSRTGTGVSYGYTF
- | TRBJ1-5 | - | TRBV6-5 | TGTGCCAGCAGTTACGTCAGGGGAGATGCGCCCCAGCATTTT | CASSYVRGDAPQHF